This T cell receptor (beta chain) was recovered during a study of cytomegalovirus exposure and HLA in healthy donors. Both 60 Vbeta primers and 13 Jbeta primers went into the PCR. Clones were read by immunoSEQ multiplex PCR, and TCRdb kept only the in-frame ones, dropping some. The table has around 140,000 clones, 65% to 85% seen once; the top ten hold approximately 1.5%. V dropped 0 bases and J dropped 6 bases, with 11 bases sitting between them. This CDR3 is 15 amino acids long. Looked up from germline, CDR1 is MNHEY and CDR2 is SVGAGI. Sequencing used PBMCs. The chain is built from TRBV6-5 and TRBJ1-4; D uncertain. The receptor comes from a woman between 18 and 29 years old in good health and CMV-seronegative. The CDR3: CASSYSAGPHEKLFF. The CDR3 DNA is TGTGCCAGCAGTTACTCGGCAGGCCCACATGAAAAACTGTTTTTT.